This T cell receptor beta chain appears in the sequencing data of a study of control samples from healthy donors and cancer patients. Clones were sequenced by immunoSEQ multiplex PCR, and TCRdb holds only the in-frame ones, with some missing. Counted here are roughly 70,000 clones, less than 95% occurring once; the ten biggest clones make up under 3.5%. The CDR3 sequence is 12 residues long. The V end lost 3 bases, the J end lost 2 bases, and 5 bases lay between the germline ends. CDR1 and CDR2 from the germline V gene are SGDLS and YYNGEE. This sequence was found in a woman aged 30 to 39 in good health. Sequencing was carried out using blood. This chain uses TRBV9 with TRBJ1-1; no definite D call. The CDR3 here is CASSAHNTEAFF. Written as DNA, the CDR3 is TGTGCCAGCAGCGCACACAACACTGAAGCTTTCTTT.